One and the same sample provided the 13 T cell receptor beta chains below, sequenced in a study of cytomegalovirus exposure and HLA in healthy donors. Primers included in the PCR were 60 Vbeta and 13 Jbeta primers. Profiling relied on immunoSEQ multiplex PCR, and the TCRdb table lists in-frame clones only, not all of them. The data contain about 160,000 clones, around four fifths of them singletons. The sample consisted of PBMCs. These receptors came from a woman between 45 and 60 years old in good health and CMV-seronegative.

This clone was picked up a small number of times. The chain couples TRBV28 to TRBJ1-3; 9 nucleotides agree with TRBD1. The ends lost 3 bases at V and 0 bases at J; junction bases unmatched: 9. Germline loops: CDR1 MDHEN, CDR2 SYDVKM. The CDR3 has 18 amino acids. The CDR3 here is CASSFSDRGWVSGNTIYF. CDR3 in DNA: TGTGCCAGCAGTTTTTCGGACAGGGGTTGGGTCTCTGGAAACACCATATATTTT.

The chain is built from TRBV6-6 and TRBJ2-7; TRBD2 matches 14 bases. Trimming at V came to 2 bases and at J to 4 bases, leaving 4 bases not matched to a gene. The V gene's germline CDR1 is MNHNY and CDR2 SVGAGI (reference sequence). This CDR3 contains 16 residues. CDR3 in amino acids: CASSYRLAGGQYEQYF. The CDR3 DNA reads TGTGCCAGCAGTTACCGACTAGCGGGGGGGCAGTACGAGCAGTACTTC.

The V gene is TRBV7-2, the J gene TRBJ1-4; 8 bases line up with TRBD1. The junction had 4 bases not matched to a gene; V was cut back by 2 bases and J by 8 bases. From germline, CDR1 is SGHTA and CDR2 FQGNSA. This CDR3 is 14 amino acids long. The CDR3 loop reads CASSLQGAPEKLFF. CDR3 nucleotides: TGTGCCAGCAGCTTACAGGGGGCACCGGAAAAACTGTTTTTT.

The genes are TRBV28 and TRBJ2-5; D is perhaps TRBD2 (5 bases). Germline loops: CDR1 MDHEN, CDR2 SYDVKM. This CDR3 comprises 15 residues. The V end was cut by 2 bases, the J end by 2 bases, with 12 bases between. CDR3 sequence reads: CASSLKAEPQETQYF. The CDR3 DNA reads as TGTGCCAGCAGTTTAAAAGCGGAGCCACAAGAGACCCAGTACTTC.

The V call is TRBV2, the J call TRBJ1-2; D gene ambiguous. Trimming pared 2 bases from V and 7 bases from J, leaving 14 bases between. The CDR3 length is 14 residues. Germline assignment: CDR1 SNHLY and CDR2 FYNNEI. The CDR3 DNA sequence: TGTGCCAGCAGTGAAATTGCCGGGAAGGTTGGCTACACCTTC. Amino acids: CASSEIAGKVGYTF.

The chain carries TRBV19 and TRBJ1-4; weak D call: TRBD1 (6 bases). V was pared by 5 bases and J by 5 bases, with 12 bases between. Germline V CDR1 and CDR2: LNHDA, SQIVND (reference sequence). The CDR3 has 14 amino acids. The CDR3 sequence: CASSPDRNNEKLFF. CDR3 sequence (DNA): TGTGCCAGTAGTCCCGACAGGAACAATGAAAAACTGTTTTTT.

This clone showed up many times. The rearrangement uses TRBV10-2 and TRBJ2-7, with 8 bases fitting TRBD1. The trim removed 0 bases at V and 3 bases at J, leaving 4 bases unmatched. This CDR3 has 15 amino acids. The germline V gene has CDR1 WSHSY and CDR2 SAAADI. The CDR3 DNA is TGCGCCAGCAGTGAGTCGCCGGACAGGGTCTACGAGCAGTACTTC. It is translated as CASSESPDRVYEQYF.

The chain carries TRBV7-3 and TRBJ1-2; TRBD1 is a possible D gene (5 bases). Germline V gives CDR1 SGHTA, CDR2 FQGTGA. Trimming took 3 bases from V and 3 from J, leaving 17 bases between them. The CDR3 extends over 16 amino acids. The CDR3 loop reads CASSFAQTGEDYGYTF. CDR3 DNA sequence: TGTGCCAGCAGCTTTGCACAAACAGGCGAGGACTATGGCTACACCTTC. The entire variable domain, with the rest obtained from reference TRBV7-3 and TRBJ1-2, is as follows: GAGVSQTPSNKVTEKGKYVELRCDPISGHTALYWYRQSLGQGPEFLIYFQGTGAADDSGLPNDRFFAVRPEGSVSTLKIQRTERGDSAVYLCASSFAQTGEDYGYTFGSGTRLTVV.

The chain is built from TRBV5-4 and TRBJ1-2; weak D call: TRBD1 (6 bases). CDR3 length: 13 amino acids. Between the trimmed V and J ends, which lost 0 bases and 8 bases, there was a span of 11 bases. CDR1 SGHNT and CDR2 YYREEE come from the germline V gene (reference sequence). CDR3 in amino acids: CASSLARTAGYTF. In DNA form, the CDR3 reads TGTGCCAGCAGCTTGGCCAGGACAGCCGGCTACACCTTC.

This clone was seen a handful of times. The chain is built from TRBV27 and TRBJ2-3, with D tentatively TRBD2 (6 bases). CDR3 length equals 14 residues. CDR1 MNHEY and CDR2 SMNVEV come from the germline V gene (reference sequence). V lost 8 bases and J 1 base, leaving 13 bases between the germline ends. CDR3 sequence: CASVLGGGTDTQYF. CDR3 in DNA: TGTGCCAGCGTACTAGGAGGGGGCACAGATACGCAGTATTTT.

The V gene is TRBV11-3, the J gene TRBJ2-5, with D unclear. This CDR3 is 13 amino acids long. The V end was cut by 5 bases, the J end by 2 bases, with 9 bases between. Germline V gene sequence: CDR1 SGHNT, CDR2 YENEEA. The chain's CDR3 is CASSMESQETQYF. The CDR3 DNA follows: TGTGCCAGCAGCATGGAGTCACAAGAGACCCAGTACTTC.

V usage is TRBV7-6 and J usage is TRBJ2-7; 8 positions match TRBD1. The CDR3 runs to 13 residues. With V trimmed by 6 bases and J by 6 bases, 7 bases remained unmatched. Germline loops: CDR1 SGHVS, CDR2 FNYEAQ. For the CDR3, the DNA is TGTGCCAGCAGACCCGGCAGGGGGCCCGAGCAGTACTTC. Amino acids: CASRPGRGPEQYF.

This clone was counted once. The chain links TRBV28 to TRBJ2-7; TRBD1 matches 8 bases. Germline CDR1 and CDR2: MDHEN and SYDVKM. CDR3 length: 12 residues. The V segment lost 5 bases and the J segment 6 bases; nucleotides outside the gene matches: 3. In DNA, the CDR3 is TGTGCCAGCAGTACAGGGGGGAGCGAGCAGTACTTC. Translating gives CASSTGGSEQYF.